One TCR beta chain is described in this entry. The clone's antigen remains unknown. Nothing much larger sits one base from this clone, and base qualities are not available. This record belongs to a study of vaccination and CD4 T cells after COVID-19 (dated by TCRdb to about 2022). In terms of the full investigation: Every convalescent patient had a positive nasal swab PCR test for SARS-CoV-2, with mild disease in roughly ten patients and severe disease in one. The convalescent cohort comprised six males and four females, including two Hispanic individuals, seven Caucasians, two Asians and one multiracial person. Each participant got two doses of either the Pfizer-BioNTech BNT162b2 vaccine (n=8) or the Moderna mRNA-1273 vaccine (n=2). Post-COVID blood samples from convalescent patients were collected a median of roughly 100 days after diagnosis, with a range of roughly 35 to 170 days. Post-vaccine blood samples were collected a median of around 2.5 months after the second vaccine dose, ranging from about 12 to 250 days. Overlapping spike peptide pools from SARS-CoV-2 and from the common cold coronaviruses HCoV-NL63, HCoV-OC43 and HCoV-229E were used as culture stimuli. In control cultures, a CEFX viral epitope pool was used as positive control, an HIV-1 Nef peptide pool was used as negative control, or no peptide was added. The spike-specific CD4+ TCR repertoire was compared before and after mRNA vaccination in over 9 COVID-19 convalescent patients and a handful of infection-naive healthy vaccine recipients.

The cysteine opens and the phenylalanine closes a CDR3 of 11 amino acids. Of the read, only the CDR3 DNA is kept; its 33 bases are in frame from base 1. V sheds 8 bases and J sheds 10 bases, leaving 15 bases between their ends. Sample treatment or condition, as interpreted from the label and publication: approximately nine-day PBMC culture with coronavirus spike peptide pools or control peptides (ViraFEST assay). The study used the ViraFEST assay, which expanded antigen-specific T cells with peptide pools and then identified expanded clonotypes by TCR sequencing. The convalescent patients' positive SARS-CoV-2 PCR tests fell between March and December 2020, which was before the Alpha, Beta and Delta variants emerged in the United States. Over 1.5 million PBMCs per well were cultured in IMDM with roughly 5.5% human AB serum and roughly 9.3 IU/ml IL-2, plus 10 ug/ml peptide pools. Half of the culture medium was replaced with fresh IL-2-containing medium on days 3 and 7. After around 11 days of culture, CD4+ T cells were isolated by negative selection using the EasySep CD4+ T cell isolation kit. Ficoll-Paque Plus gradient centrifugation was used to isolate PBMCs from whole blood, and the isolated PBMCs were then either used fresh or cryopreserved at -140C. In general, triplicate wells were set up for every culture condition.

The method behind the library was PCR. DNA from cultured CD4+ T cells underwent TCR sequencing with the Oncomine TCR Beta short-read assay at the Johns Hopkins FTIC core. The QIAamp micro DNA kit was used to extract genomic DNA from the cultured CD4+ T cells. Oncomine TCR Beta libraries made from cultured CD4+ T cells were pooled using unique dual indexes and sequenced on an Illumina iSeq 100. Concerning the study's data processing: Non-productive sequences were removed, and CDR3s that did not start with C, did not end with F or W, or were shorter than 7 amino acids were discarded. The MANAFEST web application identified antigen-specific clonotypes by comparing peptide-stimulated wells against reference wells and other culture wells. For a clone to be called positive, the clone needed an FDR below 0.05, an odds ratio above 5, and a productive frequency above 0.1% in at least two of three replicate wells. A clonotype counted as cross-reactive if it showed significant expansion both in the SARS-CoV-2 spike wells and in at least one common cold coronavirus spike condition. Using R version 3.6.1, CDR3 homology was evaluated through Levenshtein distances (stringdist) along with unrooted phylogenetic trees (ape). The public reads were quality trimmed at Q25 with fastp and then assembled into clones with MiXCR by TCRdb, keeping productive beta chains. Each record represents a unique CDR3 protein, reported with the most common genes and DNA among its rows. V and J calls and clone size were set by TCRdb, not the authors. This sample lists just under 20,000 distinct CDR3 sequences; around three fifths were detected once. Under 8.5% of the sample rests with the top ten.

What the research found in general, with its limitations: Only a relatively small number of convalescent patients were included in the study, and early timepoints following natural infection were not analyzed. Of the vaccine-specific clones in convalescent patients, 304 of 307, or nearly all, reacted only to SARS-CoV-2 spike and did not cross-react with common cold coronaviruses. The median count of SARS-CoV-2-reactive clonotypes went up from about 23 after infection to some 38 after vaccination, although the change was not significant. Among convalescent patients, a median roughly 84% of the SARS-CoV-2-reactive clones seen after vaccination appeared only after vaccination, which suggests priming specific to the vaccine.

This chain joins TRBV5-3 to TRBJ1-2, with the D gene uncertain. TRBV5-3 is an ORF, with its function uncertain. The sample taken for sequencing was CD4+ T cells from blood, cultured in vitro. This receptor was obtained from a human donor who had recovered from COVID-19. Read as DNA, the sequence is TGTGCCAGTGCGTTGATTGGTTCCTACACCTTC. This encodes CASALIGSYTF.